These T cell receptor beta chains were read from a single sample in a study of T cell repertoires in cytomegalovirus infection. In TCRdb, the reads were re-called with MiXCR into one record per CDR3 protein. The data show 400,000 to 600,000 distinct CDR3 sequences, roughly 46% seen once. These receptors' targets are unknown. Specimen: cultured PBMCs, collected from culture after CMV antigen stimulation. These receptors were obtained from a human donor in good health (CMV status not recorded). Some clones in this sample may be carry-over from other donors' samples. CDR3s include the opening cysteine and the closing phenylalanine or tryptophan. Each record gives: CDR3 length, clone size, J gene, V gene, CDR3 protein. Size is omitted from some rows. Given values are once, few, many or a class for expanded clones.

len: 12
abundance: NA
j_gene: TRBJ2-3
v_gene: TRBV7-2
CDR3aa: CASNVAGDTQYF

len: 13
abundance: NA
j_gene: TRBJ2-3
v_gene: TRBV24-1
CDR3aa: CATSDPGVDTQYF

len: 14
abundance: NA
j_gene: TRBJ1-1
v_gene: TRBV6-5
CDR3aa: CASSYYGVRTEAFF

len: 15
abundance: NA
j_gene: TRBJ2-3
v_gene: TRBV10-3
CDR3aa: CASRGTGRVADTQYF

len: 14
abundance: few
j_gene: TRBJ2-7
v_gene: TRBV20-1
CDR3aa: CSASTGVLSYEQYF

len: 16
abundance: NA
j_gene: TRBJ1-4
v_gene: TRBV7-4
CDR3aa: CASSLALSATNEKLFF

len: 16
abundance: NA
j_gene: TRBJ2-1
v_gene: TRBV4-1
CDR3aa: CASSQVPQSSYNEQFF

len: 12
abundance: NA
j_gene: TRBJ1-1
v_gene: TRBV12-3/TRBV12-4
CDR3aa: CATRSLVTEAFF

len: 15
abundance: NA
j_gene: TRBJ1-6
v_gene: TRBV7-2
CDR3aa: CASTMGGKQNSPLHF

len: 13
abundance: NA
j_gene: TRBJ2-3
v_gene: TRBV2
CDR3aa: CASTWGRTDTQYF

len: 15
abundance: few
j_gene: TRBJ1-1
v_gene: TRBV7-9
CDR3aa: CASSIPGLEGTEAFF

len: 18
abundance: few
j_gene: TRBJ2-5
v_gene: TRBV7-2
CDR3aa: CASSFPGVEREGGETQYF

len: 15
abundance: few
j_gene: TRBJ1-2
v_gene: TRBV6-1
CDR3aa: CASSEALQLNYGYTF

len: 13
abundance: NA
j_gene: TRBJ2-5
v_gene: TRBV7-2
CDR3aa: CASSLVIGETLYF

len: 12
abundance: NA
j_gene: TRBJ1-1
v_gene: TRBV6-5
CDR3aa: CASSKTGVSAFF

len: 17
abundance: NA
j_gene: TRBJ2-3
v_gene: TRBV7-4
CDR3aa: CASSRLAGPPGTDTQYF

len: 13
abundance: NA
j_gene: TRBJ1-1
v_gene: TRBV12-3/TRBV12-4
CDR3aa: CASRPGQPDEAFF

len: 13
abundance: many
j_gene: TRBJ1-1
v_gene: TRBV7-2
CDR3aa: CASSFFENTEAFF

len: 14
abundance: NA
j_gene: TRBJ2-3
v_gene: TRBV7-9
CDR3aa: CASRLPSGTDTQYF

len: 16
abundance: few
j_gene: TRBJ2-2
v_gene: TRBV5-4
CDR3aa: CASRSWSTDLRGELFF

len: 14
abundance: NA
j_gene: TRBJ2-3
v_gene: TRBV20-1
CDR3aa: CSASSGTPADTQYF

len: 16
abundance: NA
j_gene: TRBJ2-1
v_gene: TRBV28
CDR3aa: CASSLSLAGVPNEQFF

len: 13
abundance: once
j_gene: TRBJ2-7
v_gene: TRBV7-6
CDR3aa: CASSLSGVPEQYF

len: 14
abundance: NA
j_gene: TRBJ1-6
v_gene: TRBV7-2
CDR3aa: CASSLGARNSPLHF

len: 13
abundance: NA
j_gene: TRBJ1-2
v_gene: TRBV29-1
CDR3aa: CSVRGDGDYGYTF

len: 13
abundance: once
j_gene: TRBJ2-7
v_gene: TRBV12-3/TRBV12-4
CDR3aa: CASSGGIGYEQYF

len: 14
abundance: NA
j_gene: TRBJ2-7
v_gene: TRBV7-8
CDR3aa: CASSSETAYYEQYF

len: 12
abundance: NA
j_gene: TRBJ2-5
v_gene: TRBV7-2
CDR3aa: CASSGVRETQYF

len: 15
abundance: many
j_gene: TRBJ2-1
v_gene: TRBV7-9
CDR3aa: CASSPKPRIGNEQFF

len: 15
abundance: once
j_gene: TRBJ1-1
v_gene: TRBV10-3
CDR3aa: CAISESRGGGTEAFF

len: 13
abundance: NA
j_gene: TRBJ1-5
v_gene: TRBV12-5
CDR3aa: CASGLVPNQPQHF

len: 16
abundance: NA
j_gene: TRBJ2-2
v_gene: TRBV12-3/TRBV12-4
CDR3aa: CASSPFGGSNTGELFF

len: 17
abundance: NA
j_gene: TRBJ2-1
v_gene: TRBV4-3
CDR3aa: CASSRSFRGASYNEQFF

len: 13
abundance: few
j_gene: TRBJ1-2
v_gene: TRBV27
CDR3aa: CASSRQGFDGYTF

len: 18
abundance: few
j_gene: TRBJ2-3
v_gene: TRBV4-1
CDR3aa: CASSRIPGTSGITDTQYF

len: 15
abundance: NA
j_gene: TRBJ1-1
v_gene: TRBV2
CDR3aa: CASRADRVMNTEAFF

len: 15
abundance: many
j_gene: TRBJ2-2
v_gene: TRBV11-2
CDR3aa: CASSPGQGWTGELFF

len: 12
abundance: NA
j_gene: TRBJ1-4
v_gene: TRBV7-8
CDR3aa: CASSLGREKLFF

len: 10
abundance: few
j_gene: TRBJ1-1
v_gene: TRBV12-3/TRBV12-4
CDR3aa: CASRRTEAFF

len: 12
abundance: NA
j_gene: TRBJ2-5
v_gene: TRBV12-3/TRBV12-4
CDR3aa: CASRTARGTQYF

len: 14
abundance: NA
j_gene: TRBJ2-7
v_gene: TRBV15
CDR3aa: CATSRDLRQGEQYF

len: 12
abundance: NA
j_gene: TRBJ2-3
v_gene: TRBV7-2
CDR3aa: CASSRPMDTQYF

len: 13
abundance: NA
j_gene: TRBJ2-3
v_gene: TRBV7-8
CDR3aa: CASSLEGLDTQYF

len: 17
abundance: few
j_gene: TRBJ2-5
v_gene: TRBV7-6
CDR3aa: CASSTRTGGPFEETQYF

len: 15
abundance: NA
j_gene: TRBJ2-1
v_gene: TRBV7-8
CDR3aa: CASSLRAGGRDEQFF